Sequencing of this T cell receptor (beta chain) was carried out in a study of CXCR3-negative and CXCR3-positive naive CD8 T cells (dated by TCRdb to between 2017 and 2020). For the study in its entirety: About 135 million TRB reads were obtained in total, roughly 1.5 +/- 0.3 million reads per library. Naive subsets from several donors and memory cells from 3 donors were included in the TRBV-TRBJ cluster analysis. Diversity and physicochemical repertoire analyses were performed on about ten donors pooled from two independent experiments. General findings and caveats noted by the study authors: Because CXCR3 expression was partially decreased after cryopreservation, freshly isolated PBMCs were used for most assays. Repertoire diversity was comparably high in both naive subsets but much lower in memory CD8+ T cells. Because surface CD5, which has been linked to self-reactivity in mice, was comparable between naive subsets, TCR interaction strength was also inferred from TRB CDR3 physicochemical properties. Within the same donor, TRBV-TRBJ usage looked similar between naive CXCR3-negative and CXCR3-positive cells, but memory cells had distinct patterns.

Each CD8+ T cell subset was flow-sorted in triplicate, with about 320,000 cells per subset placed directly into RLT lysis buffer. Using standard density gradient centrifugation, peripheral blood mononuclear cells were isolated from buffy coats. An RNeasy Mini Kit was used to extract total RNA from the sorted cells. TCRdb lists the instrument as NextSeq 550. The Human TCR Profiling Kit (MiLaboratory) was used to make UMI-labeled 5' RACE TRB cDNA libraries. The full amount of extracted RNA was used for cDNA synthesis, and the full amount of resulting cDNA was used for PCR amplification. Libraries were prepared in parallel with an identical number of PCR cycles. The study's own analysis went as follows. With a requirement of at least two reads per UMI, MIGEC and MiXCR extracted about 56,000 +/- 9,600 unique UMI-labeled TRB cDNA molecules per library. An average of around 40,000 +/- 10,000 functional in-frame TRB CDR3 nucleotide clonotypes without stop codons was found per library. After downsampling to 5000 UMI-labeled TRB molecules per sample, diversity metrics, including normalized Shannon-Wiener and Chao1, were computed in VDJtools. Clonotype-size-weighted physicochemical properties of the central five CDR3 residues (interaction energy, strength, volume and Kidera factor 4) were computed in VDJtools. TCRdb reprocessed the reads and assigns one entry to each CDR3 protein sequence, leaving out DNA. What appears here as the V and J calls and clone size reflects TCRdb's work, not the paper's. The sample's table lists a count of about 48,000 distinct CDR3 sequences. The top ten hold about 15% of the sample.

On this clonotype: Its antigen has not been determined.

Sequences were obtained from memory CD8+ T cells from blood. The sample's cell subset or site label, decoded: conventional CD8+ memory T cells (TMEM), sorted as controls. This receptor was taken from a human donor in good health. Some clones in this sample may be carry-over from other donors' samples.

For the CDR3, the sequence is CASSPMNTEAFF. Rearrangement joined TRBV19 to TRBJ1-1. From the cysteine through the phenylalanine, the CDR3 covers 12 amino acids. The protein alone is recorded here. CDR1 and CDR2 are read off the germline V gene (reference sequence) as LNHDA and SQIVND.